The rows below give T cell receptor beta chains drawn from one sample of a study of cytomegalovirus exposure and HLA in healthy donors. Repertoires were generated with immunoSEQ multiplex PCR, while TCRdb's copy carries only in-frame clones and drops some. The table records some 76,000 clones, approximately 72% of them present only once. The sample consisted of PBMCs. The receptors derive from a woman aged 40 to 55 in good health and CMV-seropositive. The CDR3 runs from the conserved cysteine through the conserved F or W. D genes are given only for firm matches. Not all rows give a size; the values are once, few, many and, for expanded clones, a class.

clone_size	d_call	v_call	j_call	cdr3_nt	cdr3_aa
-	TRBD2	TRBV9	TRBJ2-5	TGTGCCAGCAGCCCTCAAACCGGGACTAGCGTTTACCAAGAGACCCAGTACTTC	CASSPQTGTSVYQETQYF
-	-	TRBV18	TRBJ1-4	TGTGCCAGCTCACCGGGACAAATTGCAACTAATGAAAAACTGTTTTTT	CASSPGQIATNEKLFF
once	TRBD1	TRBV5-1	TRBJ2-7	TGCGCCAGCAGGGCGGACAGGGCCTGGTACGAGCAGTACTTC	CASRADRAWYEQYF
-	-	TRBV11-1	TRBJ1-6	TGTGCCAGCAGCTGGAGAAATTCACCCCTCCACTTT	CASSWRNSPLHF
-	-	TRBV4-3	TRBJ2-3	TGCGCCAGCAGCCAAGATATGTCGAGAAGCCCTAGCACAGATACGCAGTATTTT	CASSQDMSRSPSTDTQYF
-	-	TRBV19	TRBJ1-1	TGTGCCAGTAGTCTTGGGCTGAACACTGAAGCTTTCTTT	CASSLGLNTEAFF
few	TRBD1	TRBV10-2	TRBJ1-1	TGCGCCAGCAGTGACCGGGACAGGGCTGCTTTCTTT	CASSDRDRAAFF
-	-	TRBV28	TRBJ1-1	TGTGCCAGCAGTCCCAGGAGGGTTAGGTTTGCTGAAGCTTTCTTT	CASSPRRVRFAEAFF
-	-	TRBV5-5	TRBJ1-5	TGTGCCAGCAGCCGGTTTACTGGAGGGAACAATCAGCCCCAGCATTTT	CASSRFTGGNNQPQHF
-	TRBD2	TRBV7-2	TRBJ2-3	TGTGCCAGCAGCTCTCTCGGACTAGCTACTGCCGGAGATACGCAGTATTTT	CASSSLGLATAGDTQYF
-	TRBD1	TRBV5-1	TRBJ1-2	TGCGCCAGCAGCAGGACAGGGGGCAACTATGGCTACACCTTC	CASSRTGGNYGYTF
-	-	TRBV28	TRBJ2-1	TGTGCCAGCAGTTCAGGACGGGGATCCTACAATGAGCAGTTCTTC	CASSSGRGSYNEQFF
-	-	TRBV19	TRBJ1-6	TGTGCCAGTAGTGTAAAGAGCTCCTATAATTCACCCCTCCACTTT	CASSVKSSYNSPLHF
-	TRBD1	TRBV6-5	TRBJ1-2	TGTGCCAGCAGCCCAGACAGGGTGGGTGGCTACACCTTC	CASSPDRVGGYTF
-	-	TRBV15	TRBJ1-6	TGTGCCACCAGCAGGCAGGGTTATAATTCACCCCTCCACTTT	CATSRQGYNSPLHF
-	-	TRBV9	TRBJ2-1	TGTGCCAGCAGCGTAGACGGTGTGTACAATGAGCAGTTCTTC	CASSVDGVYNEQFF
-	-	TRBV28	TRBJ2-7	TGTGCCAGCAGTTTAGCGGGGAATCCTACGGAGCAGTACTTC	CASSLAGNPTEQYF
few	-	TRBV7-9	TRBJ2-3	TGTGCCAGCAGCTCCTCAGCAAGGGGTACGCAGTATTTT	CASSSSARGTQYF
-	-	TRBV10-3	TRBJ1-5	TGTGCCATCAGTGGGGGCCCCAAGAATCAGCCCCAGCATTTT	CAISGGPKNQPQHF
-	-	TRBV6-5	TRBJ2-6	TGTGCCAGCAGTGGAGGGACCTCTGGGGCCAACGTCCTGACTTTC	CASSGGTSGANVLTF
-	TRBD2	TRBV27	TRBJ2-7	TGTGCCAGCAGTCCCACGACTAGCGGGGGGTCCTACGAGCAGTACTTC	CASSPTTSGGSYEQYF
-	-	TRBV19	TRBJ1-2	TGTGCCAGTAGTATAGCAGGCCGACACGCCTACACCTTC	CASSIAGRHAYTF
-	-	TRBV6-5	TRBJ1-6	TGTGCCAGCAGTTACGCTGTGCGGGCTCGAGATTCACCCCTCCACTTT	CASSYAVRARDSPLHF
-	-	TRBV6-5	TRBJ1-3	TGTGCCAGCAGTTTAACACAGGATCTCTCTGGAAACACCATATATTTT	CASSLTQDLSGNTIYF
few	-	TRBV7-2	TRBJ2-7	TGTGCCAGCAGCTCAGACACCCTCCGAACCTACGAGCAGTACTTC	CASSSDTLRTYEQYF
-	TRBD2	TRBV4-1	TRBJ2-3	TGCGCCAGCAGCCAAGAGCGGTTGCGGGGGGGCGGGGAAGATACGCAGTATTTT	CASSQERLRGGGEDTQYF
once	TRBD1	TRBV2	TRBJ1-5	TGTGCCAGCAGTGAAGCAGGGGGCTATCAGCCCCAGCATTTT	CASSEAGGYQPQHF
-	TRBD2	TRBV11-3	TRBJ2-1	TGTGCCAGCAGCCCGGGACTAGCGGTGACTAATGAGCAGTTCTTC	CASSPGLAVTNEQFF
once	TRBD2	TRBV4-1	TRBJ2-3	TGCGCCAGCAGCCAAGGGACTAGCGGGGCCACAGATACGCAGTATTTT	CASSQGTSGATDTQYF
-	-	TRBV11-3	TRBJ2-2	TGTGCCAGCAGCTCGGGAGTCGGGGAGCTGTTTTTT	CASSSGVGELFF
-	-	TRBV4-1	TRBJ2-7	TGCGCCAGCAGCCAGGGCCATTGGACAACTACTGATACGTCCTACGAGCAGTACTTC	CASSQGHWTTTDTSYEQYF
-	TRBD1	TRBV29-1	TRBJ2-7	TGCAGCGTCGGGACAGCAGGAGGCTACGAGCAGTACTTC	CSVGTAGGYEQYF
-	-	TRBV7-9	TRBJ1-5	TGTGCCAGCAGCTTAGCTGGTTCTCAAGGGGGGCCCCAGCATTTT	CASSLAGSQGGPQHF
-	-	TRBV9	TRBJ1-1	TGTGCCAGCAGCGTAGTTCAGGGGAACACTGAAGCTTTCTTT	CASSVVQGNTEAFF
-	-	TRBV7-2	TRBJ2-7	TGTGCCAGCAACGAGAATGAGGCCGAGCAGTACTTC	CASNENEAEQYF
-	-	TRBV4-2	TRBJ1-2	TGTGCCAGCAGCCAAGATCTGATACAGAAAATCTATGGCTACACCTTC	CASSQDLIQKIYGYTF
-	TRBD2	TRBV6-1	TRBJ2-2	TGTGCCAGCACCGGGGGGGCGCGGACCGGGGAGCTGTTTTTT	CASTGGARTGELFF
-	TRBD2	TRBV28	TRBJ2-7	TGTGCCAGCAGTTTGGGGGCTAGCGGGGGGTACGAGCAGTACTTC	CASSLGASGGYEQYF
once	TRBD2	TRBV7-8	TRBJ2-1	TGTGCCAGCAGGGCCGGGACTAGCCCCACCTACAATGAGCAGTTCTTC	CASRAGTSPTYNEQFF
-	TRBD1	TRBV9	TRBJ2-5	TGTGCCAGCAGCGACCCGAACAGGGGAAGTAGGGAGACCCAGTACTTC	CASSDPNRGSRETQYF
-	-	TRBV1	TRBJ2-1	TGCACCAGCAGCCAAGTCCCCAACTCTCTACTAGCCAATGAGCAGTTCTTC	CTSSQVPNSLLANEQFF
-	-	TRBV10-3	TRBJ1-5	TGTGCCATCAGTGAGTCGGGCACCCCCAGGGGTCAGCCCCAGCATTTT	CAISESGTPRGQPQHF
few	TRBD2	TRBV29-1	TRBJ2-1	TGCAGCGTTGGTGGTCCTAGCGGGGTCAATGAGCAGTTCTTC	CSVGGPSGVNEQFF